Shown below are 21 T cell receptor beta chains from a single sample sequenced in a study of blood T cell repertoires in COVID-19 (dated by TCRdb to 2019 to 2021). Receptor libraries were prepared by the immunoSEQ multiplex PCR assay. TCRdb's version of the immuneACCESS table is confined to in-frame rearrangements and falls short of the full clone set. An unresolved V gene accounts for under half of the shortfall where checked; the remainder is of unknown origin. For this sample the table gives around 38,000 clones, of which around nine tenths were detected only once. The ten largest clones capture roughly 5% of the sample. Sequencing used peripheral blood. These receptor sequences come from a man in his fifties or sixties with COVID-19, enrolled during active disease.

CDR3 in amino acids: CASSPDRSLTGELFF. In nucleotides, the CDR3 is TGTGCCAGCAGCCCCGACAGGTCACTCACCGGGGAGCTGTTTTTT. V gene TRBV6-5 combines with J gene TRBJ2-2; possible D gene TRBD1, 6 bases. Germline V gene sequence: CDR1 MNHEY, CDR2 SVGAGI. The CDR3 spans 15 residues. V was shortened by 6 bases and J by 4 bases, with 15 bases between the two germline ends.

This chain connects TRBV5-1 to TRBJ2-7; 8 positions match TRBD2. CDR1 is SGHRS, CDR2 YFSETQ, per germline. V dropped 0 bases and J dropped 0; count of bases not matched to a gene: 2. The CDR3 is 15 amino acids. The CDR3 is CASSLGAGDSYEQYF. The CDR3 DNA sequence: TGCGCCAGCAGCTTGGGAGCGGGGGACTCCTACGAGCAGTACTTC.

This chain uses TRBV4-2 with TRBJ2-7; 14 bases are shared with TRBD2. With V trimmed by 0 bases and J by 7 bases, 11 bases remained unmatched. The CDR3 totals 18 residues. Per germline, CDR1 LGHNA and CDR2 YNFKEQ. The CDR3 region is CASSQETSGRASEFEQYF. The DNA of the CDR3 is TGTGCCAGCAGCCAAGAGACTAGCGGGAGGGCCTCGGAATTTGAGCAGTACTTC.

This clone was seen just once. This chain links TRBV11-3 with TRBJ2-1, with D possibly TRBD2 on 7 matching bases. Trimming removed 5 bases from V and 6 bases from J, with 17 bases in between. The CDR3 loop spans 15 amino acids. Germline CDR1 reads SGHNT; CDR2 reads YENEEA. In DNA form, the CDR3 reads TGTGCCAGCAGCCCAAGGGGGGAGGGGCCCAATGAGCAGTTCTTC. It translates to CASSPRGEGPNEQFF.

V and J are TRBV27 and TRBJ1-4; 10 bases agree with TRBD1. V lost 3 bases and J lost 14; bases outside the gene matches: 6. Germline assignment: CDR1 MNHEY and CDR2 SMNVEV (reference sequence). The CDR3 extends over 13 amino acids. The CDR3: CASSLSDRGRLFF. In DNA form, the CDR3 reads TGTGCCAGCAGTTTGTCGGACAGGGGGAGGCTGTTTTTT.

This clone was seen once. The rearrangement uses TRBV4-2 and TRBJ2-7, with 9 bases lining up with TRBD2. With V trimmed by 6 bases and J by 0 bases, 6 bases remained unmatched. The CDR3 sequence is 15 residues long. Germline V gives CDR1 LGHNA, CDR2 YNFKEQ. The CDR3 reads CASRGSGGTSYEQYF. As DNA, the CDR3 is TGTGCCAGCAGGGGGAGCGGGGGGACCTCCTACGAGCAGTACTTC.

The genes are TRBV11-2 and TRBJ2-1; 8 bases map to TRBD2. Germline V gene sequence: CDR1 SGHAT, CDR2 FQNNGV. The CDR3 spans 14 residues. J gave up 6 bases and V 4 bases, and 5 bases lay outside the gene matches. DNA for the CDR3: TGTGCCAGCAGCTGGAGCGGGGGATCCAATGAGCAGTTCTTC. It codes for CASSWSGGSNEQFF. Supplemented by reference TRBV11-2 and TRBJ2-1, the full variable domain reads EAGVAQSPRYKIIEKRQSVAFWCNPISGHATLYWYQQILGQGPKLLIQFQNNGVVDDSQLPKDRFSAERLKGVDSTLKIQPAKLEDSAVYLCASSWSGGSNEQFFGPGTRLTVL.

This clone was counted once. This sequence joins TRBV19 and TRBJ2-7; 8 nucleotides match TRBD1. CDR1 is LNHDA, CDR2 SQIVND, per germline (reference sequence). The CDR3 totals 14 residues. V shed 8 bases, J shed 0 bases, and the junction held 6 bases outside the gene matches. The CDR3 DNA is TGTGCCAGTGGAACAGGGGGTCTCTCCTACGAGCAGTACTTC. It translates to CASGTGGLSYEQYF.

The rearrangement links TRBV6-5 to TRBJ2-7, with D possibly matching TRBD1 (5 bases). Trimming took 6 bases from V and 0 from J, leaving 12 bases between them. CDR1 and CDR2 from the germline V gene are MNHEY and SVGAGI. This CDR3 has 14 amino acids. DNA for the CDR3: TGTGCCAGCAGCCCCAGGGCCATCTCCTACGAGCAGTACTTC. It is translated as CASSPRAISYEQYF.

The gene calls are TRBV28 and TRBJ1-3, with 9 bases matching TRBD1. V shed 5 bases, J shed 4 bases, and the junction held 9 bases outside the gene matches. Germline values: CDR1 MDHEN, CDR2 SYDVKM. This CDR3 is built from 16 residues. The CDR3 sequence is CASSGGTGTTGNTIYF. CDR3 DNA sequence: TGTGCCAGCAGTGGTGGGACAGGGACGACCGGAAACACCATATATTTT.

This clone was counted once. The germline gene is not matched at one end of the junction; a read error may be the cause. The chain links TRBV6-1 to TRBJ1-5, with D unclear. The CDR3 length is 14 residues. Germline V gives CDR1 MNHNS, CDR2 SASEGT. CDR3 bases: TGTGCCAGCGGTGAAGTCCGAGGAGATCAGCCCCAGCATTTT. Protein sequence: CASGEVRGDQPQHF.

V is TRBV19 and J is TRBJ2-3; D not certain. The germline gives CDR1 LNHDA, CDR2 SQIVND (reference sequence). The CDR3 extends over 18 amino acids. Trimming took off 1 base at V and 5 bases at J, with 22 bases between the two ends. The CDR3 protein is CASSIAVVGQAPLDTQYF. The CDR3 nucleotides read TGTGCCAGTAGTATAGCGGTCGTTGGGCAGGCGCCATTAGATACGCAGTATTTT. The complete variable domain, with remaining parts taken from reference TRBV19 and TRBJ2-3, reads DGGITQSPKYLFRKEGQNVTLSCEQNLNHDAMYWYRQDPGQGLRLIYYSQIVNDFQKGDIAEGYSVSREKKESFPLTVTSAQKNPTAFYLCASSIAVVGQAPLDTQYFGPGTRLTVL.

The rearrangement links TRBV6-5 to TRBJ1-6; D is undetermined. This CDR3 is built from 14 residues. The germline V gene encodes CDR1 MNHEY and CDR2 SVGAGI. V lost 6 bases, J lost 7 bases, and 13 bases lay in between. The CDR3 DNA follows: TGTGCCAGCAGGCACCCTGAGGCGAATTCACCCCTCCACTTT. Its protein is CASRHPEANSPLHF.

V and J are TRBV14 and TRBJ1-1; TRBD1 matches at 7 bases. Germline trimming cut 2 bases from V and 5 bases from J; bases unmatched to any gene: 14. CDR1 is SGHDN and CDR2 is FVKESK in the germline V gene. The CDR3 runs 17 residues. The CDR3 protein is CASSQTSYKGALTEAFF. In DNA, the CDR3 is TGTGCCAGCAGCCAAACCTCCTACAAGGGGGCTTTGACTGAAGCTTTCTTT.

This sequence joins TRBV6-6 and TRBJ2-5; TRBD2 aligns across 11 bases. This CDR3 is built from 17 residues. The germline CDR1 and CDR2 sequences are MNHNY and SVGAGI (reference sequence). V dropped 5 bases and J dropped 2; count of bases not matched to a gene: 10. The CDR3 protein is CASSPPRLAGPQETQYF. CDR3 bases: TGTGCCAGCAGTCCCCCCCGACTAGCGGGGCCACAAGAGACCCAGTACTTC.

The chain uses TRBV7-3 and TRBJ1-1; D may be TRBD1 (5 bases). Germline lookup yields CDR1 SGHTA and CDR2 FQGTGA. CDR3 size: 13 residues. V was cut by 2 bases and J by 6 bases, with 10 bases left in between. CDR3 bases: TGTGCCAGCAGCTTAGGGGCAGAGGCTGAAGCTTTCTTT. This codes for CASSLGAEAEAFF.

Written as DNA, the CDR3 is TGTGCCAGCAGCGCGGGGGGGGCAGGGACTGAAGCTTTCTTT. It codes for CASSAGGAGTEAFF. V gene TRBV5-4 combines with J gene TRBJ1-1; TRBD1 is a possible D gene (6 bases). V was trimmed by 4 bases and J by 5 bases, leaving 15 bases between them. CDR1 is SGHNT, CDR2 YYREEE, per germline (reference sequence). The CDR3 has 14 amino acids.

This chain joins TRBV24-1 and TRBJ2-1; TRBD1 is a possible D gene (6 bases). Germline-derived CDR1 and CDR2 are KGHDR and SFDVKD. The CDR3 extends over 14 amino acids. Trimming left V 1 base short and J 6 bases short, with 9 bases between. The CDR3 DNA is TGTGCCACCAGTGATTTTGGGACACGCAATGAGCAGTTCTTC. Encoded protein: CATSDFGTRNEQFF.

This sequence joins TRBV27 and TRBJ2-7; D is undetermined. The germline V and J ends were trimmed by 5 bases and 7 bases, with 15 bases remaining between them. CDR1 is MNHEY and CDR2 is SMNVEV in the germline V gene (reference sequence). The CDR3 covers 13 residues. CDR3 protein: CASSALLSKEQYF. The CDR3 bases are TGTGCCAGCAGTGCGCTGCTAAGTAAGGAGCAGTACTTC.

About this clone: Other nucleotide sequences from this sample produce the same CDR3. V is TRBV7-3 and J is TRBJ2-1, with a weak D call TRBD2 (6 bases). V gave up 3 bases and J gave up 1 base, with 10 bases separating them. Germline-derived CDR1 and CDR2 are SGHTA and FQGTGA. This CDR3 spans 15 amino acids. Here the CDR3 DNA reads TGTGCCAGCAGCTTGGGAGGCGGGTCCTACAATGAGCAGTTCTTC. Translated: CASSLGGGSYNEQFF.

The chain uses TRBV4-3 and TRBJ2-7; TRBD1 agrees at 9 bases. The trim removed 3 bases at V and 2 bases at J, leaving 11 bases unmatched. CDR1 is LGHNA, CDR2 YSLEER, per germline. This CDR3 is built from 17 residues. For the CDR3, the DNA is TGCGCCAGCAGCCAGGGACCATTCGGGACAGGGACCTACGAGCAGTACTTC. Protein product: CASSQGPFGTGTYEQYF.